The 32 T cell receptor beta chains in this list originate from one sample, sequenced in a study of sequential checkpoint blockade in melanoma. Indicated treatment: randomized to nivolumab then ipilimumab (arm A) or the reverse (arm B). The protocol was immunoSEQ multiplex PCR, while the TCRdb copy is restricted to in-frame clones and leaves out a portion. The sample lists around 35,000 clones; roughly 32% were seen once. The starting material was tumor tissue (inferred from file names), obtained from a patient given nivolumab and ipilimumab in sequence. The source is a human donor with melanoma.

The chain recombines TRBV4-1 with TRBJ1-3, with D possibly matching TRBD1 (5 bases). Deletions cut 0 bases from V and 4 bases from J, with 13 bases between. The germline V gene has CDR1 MGHRA and CDR2 YSYEKL. There are 16 residues in the CDR3. The CDR3 spells CASSQDSLGGGNTIYF. For the CDR3, the DNA is TGCGCCAGCAGCCAAGATAGTTTGGGGGGGGGAAACACCATATATTTT.

The chain couples TRBV7-8 to TRBJ2-1, with 8 bases identical to TRBD2. V gave up 5 bases and J gave up 9 bases; unmatched junction bases: 6. The CDR3 loop spans 13 amino acids. CDR1 is SGHVS and CDR2 is FQNEAQ in the germline V gene. CDR3 amino acids: CASSALAGGEQFF. In DNA form, the CDR3 reads TGTGCCAGCAGCGCGCTAGCGGGTGGTGAGCAGTTCTTC.

The chain combines TRBV30 with TRBJ1-5; D gene uncertain. The CDR3 runs to 13 residues. The V end lost 2 bases, the J end lost 4 bases, and 9 bases lay between the germline ends. The germline gives CDR1 GTSNPN, CDR2 SVGIG (reference sequence). CDR3 loop: CAWSTKGNQPQHF. The DNA for the CDR3 is TGTGCCTGGAGTACCAAGGGTAATCAGCCCCAGCATTTT.

This clone turned up a few times. V usage is TRBV9 and J usage is TRBJ1-2, with D unresolved. Per the germline V gene, CDR1 is SGDLS and CDR2 is YYNGEE. The CDR3 length is 16 residues. V lost 4 bases to trimming and J lost 1 base, with 17 bases between them. The CDR3 coding sequence is TGTGCCAGCAGCTCTCCCGGGCAGCTACTTAACTATGGCTACACCTTC. It encodes CASSSPGQLLNYGYTF.

This clone has more than one count but fewer than ten. V and J are TRBV5-1 and TRBJ1-1, with 8 bases matching TRBD1. V was clipped by 4 bases and J by 0 bases; unmatched bases: 5. Germline-derived CDR1 and CDR2 are SGHRS and YFSETQ. The CDR3 is made up of 15 amino acids. In DNA, the CDR3 is TGCGCCAGCAGCCCCCGGACAGGGATGAACACTGAAGCTTTCTTT. Its translation: CASSPRTGMNTEAFF.

This clone was counted only a few times. This chain joins TRBV28 and TRBJ1-6; D call uncertain. V was pared by 4 bases and J by 9 bases, with 19 bases between. There are 16 residues in the CDR3. Looked up from germline, CDR1 is MDHEN and CDR2 is SYDVKM. The chain's CDR3 is CASSSTLAAWTSPLHF. The CDR3 nucleotides are TGTGCCAGCAGTTCGACTCTCGCGGCCTGGACTTCACCCCTCCACTTT.

This clone has a count of ten or more. The gene calls are TRBV11-3 and TRBJ2-1; D unresolved. Between the trimmed V and J ends, which lost 0 bases and 8 bases, there was a span of 11 bases. This CDR3 contains 14 residues. Per the germline V gene, CDR1 is SGHNT and CDR2 is YENEEA. The CDR3 nucleotides read TGTGCCAGCAGCTTAGAATTGGGGTCGGATGAGCAGTTCTTC. It specifies CASSLELGSDEQFF.

This clone appeared once. The CDR3 protein is CSVLIRVQETQYF. In DNA form, the CDR3 reads TGCAGCGTTTTGATTCGGGTCCAAGAGACCCAGTACTTC. The rearrangement links TRBV29-1 to TRBJ2-5, with D uncertain. Germline V CDR1 and CDR2: SQVTM, ANQGSEA. V was cut by 5 bases and J by 1 base, with 11 bases left in between. CDR3 length: 13 residues.

This clone came up a few times. This chain uses TRBV14 with TRBJ2-5; D is ambiguous. The V gene lost 2 bases and the J gene lost 0 bases, with 7 bases spanning the gap. The CDR3 totals 14 residues. Looked up from germline, CDR1 is SGHDN and CDR2 is FVKESK. Written as DNA, the CDR3 is TGTGCCAGCAGCCAACGGGTGTACCAAGAGACCCAGTACTTC. It translates to CASSQRVYQETQYF. Full variable domain (rest looked up from reference TRBV14 and TRBJ2-5): EAGVTQFPSHSVIEKGQTVTLRCDPISGHDNLYWYRRVMGKEIKFLLHFVKESKQDESGMPNNRFLAERTGGTYSTLKVQPAELEDSGVYFCASSQRVYQETQYFGPGTRLLVL.

J is TRBJ1-5 and V is TRBV30; D gene uncertain. The CDR3 is 12 amino acids. The germline V gene encodes CDR1 GTSNPN and CDR2 SVGIG (reference sequence). V lost 1 base to trimming and J lost 11 bases, with 12 bases between them. CDR3: CAWSAVVGAQHF. The CDR3 DNA reads TGTGCCTGGAGTGCCGTAGTGGGCGCCCAGCATTTT.

The chain uses TRBV6-8 and TRBJ2-7; 9 nucleotides line up with TRBD1. Germline trimming cut 5 bases from V and 6 bases from J; bases unmatched to any gene: 5. This CDR3 contains 13 residues. Germline CDR1 is MNHGY and CDR2 is SAAAGT. CDR3 coding DNA: TGTGCCAGCAGTATCGGGACAGGGTCCGAGCAGTACTTC. Its protein is CASSIGTGSEQYF.

The chain links TRBV10-2 to TRBJ1-1; D gene ambiguous. The CDR3 runs to 15 residues. V lost 0 bases to trimming and J lost 0 bases, with 8 bases between them. Germline V gene data show CDR1 as WSHSY and CDR2 as SAAADI. CDR3 protein: CASSESQRMNTEAFF. The CDR3 DNA is TGCGCCAGCAGTGAGTCGCAGAGGATGAACACTGAAGCTTTCTTT.

V and J are TRBV5-1 and TRBJ2-7; D is perhaps TRBD1 or TRBD2 (5 bases each). V lost 0 bases to trimming and J lost 2 bases, with 9 bases between them. This CDR3 region has 14 residues. CDR1 is SGHRS and CDR2 is YFSETQ in the germline V gene. The CDR3 region has the DNA TGCGCCAGCAGCTTGGCAGGGAGCCCCTACGAGCAGTACTTC. It is translated as CASSLAGSPYEQYF.

The chain employs TRBV7-1 and TRBJ2-7, with D hard to call. Being an ORF, TRBV7-1 has a function that is uncertain. The ends were cut back, 6 bases at V and 2 bases at J, with 23 bases in the middle. This CDR3 comprises 17 residues. This CDR3 reads CASSQEERALYTYEQYF. The CDR3 region has the DNA TGTGCCAGCAGTCAAGAGGAAAGGGCCCTCTACACCTACGAGCAGTACTTC.

This clone was recorded a few times. The V call is TRBV6-8, the J call TRBJ2-1; D possibly matches TRBD1 or TRBD2 (6 bases each). V was pared by 5 bases and J by 4 bases, with 15 bases between. There are 15 residues in the CDR3. CDR1 and CDR2 from the germline V gene are MNHGY and SAAAGT. In nucleotides, the CDR3 is TGTGCCAGCAGTCCTCAGATAGGGGGGTACAATGAGCAGTTCTTC. This translates into CASSPQIGGYNEQFF.

The J gene is TRBJ2-6, the V gene TRBV19; 8 bases match TRBD1. The CDR3 runs 17 residues. V lost 6 bases, J lost 0 bases, and 7 bases stayed unmatched. The germline V gene has CDR1 LNHDA and CDR2 SQIVND (reference sequence). The CDR3 loop reads CASSSGQGRSGANVLTF. Written as DNA, the CDR3 is TGTGCCAGTAGCTCCGGACAGGGCCGCTCTGGGGCCAACGTCCTGACTTTC. Supplemented by reference TRBV19 and TRBJ2-6, the full variable domain reads DGGITQSPKYLFRKEGQNVTLSCEQNLNHDAMYWYRQDPGQGLRLIYYSQIVNDFQKGDIAEGYSVSREKKESFPLTVTSAQKNPTAFYLCASSSGQGRSGANVLTFGAGSRLTVL.

V gene TRBV18 combines with J gene TRBJ2-7; 7 bases agree with TRBD1. This CDR3 has 15 amino acids. V was clipped by 4 bases and J by 3 bases; unmatched bases: 9. Germline V gives CDR1 KGHSH, CDR2 LQKENI. CDR3 bases: TGTGCCAGCTCACTACAAAGAGGGGGCGTCTACGAGCAGTACTTC. This translates into CASSLQRGGVYEQYF.

This chain links TRBV29-1 with TRBJ1-2, with 12 bases aligning to TRBD1. Trimming removed 7 bases from V and 8 bases from J; junction bases left unmatched: 11. The CDR3 spans 14 residues. Germline V lookup: CDR1 SQVTM, CDR2 ANQGSEA. DNA for the CDR3: TGCAGCGCTCTTAGGGGACAGGGGGCGGAGGGCTACACCTTC. Its translation is CSALRGQGAEGYTF.

This clone was seen ten or more times. The rearrangement joins TRBV11-3 to TRBJ2-1, with D perhaps matching TRBD1 (5 bases). The CDR3 has 15 amino acids. Trimming cost V 5 bases and J 7 bases, with 18 bases left between them. From germline, CDR1 is SGHNT and CDR2 YENEEA. This CDR3 reads CASSPQGSTLNEQFF. The CDR3 nucleotides are TGTGCCAGCAGCCCTCAGGGTAGCACGTTGAATGAGCAGTTCTTC.

V is TRBV5-1 and J is TRBJ2-1, with 9 bases lining up with TRBD2. The germline CDR1 and CDR2 sequences are SGHRS and YFSETQ. V lost 5 bases to trimming and J lost 6 bases; unmatched junction nucleotides: 9. This CDR3 region has 15 residues. The DNA for the CDR3 is TGCGCCAGCAGACCAGGGACTAGCATTGGCAATGAGCAGTTCTTC. This translates into CASRPGTSIGNEQFF. The full variable domain, completed using reference TRBV5-1 and TRBJ2-1, is KAGVTQTPRYLIKTRGQQVTLSCSPISGHRSVSWYQQTPGQGLQFLFEYFSETQRNKGNFPGRFSGRQFSNSRSEMNVSTLELGDSALYLCASRPGTSIGNEQFFGPGTRLTVL.

The rearrangement uses TRBV11-3 and TRBJ2-7; 11 bases are a match to TRBD2. The CDR3 runs 15 residues. Germline values: CDR1 SGHNT, CDR2 YENEEA. V was pared by 4 bases and J by 4 bases, with 6 bases of the junction left unmatched. The DNA for the CDR3 is TGTGCCAGCAGCTCGAGACTAGCGGGGTATTACGAGCAGTACTTC. Residues: CASSSRLAGYYEQYF. Drawing the rest from reference TRBV11-3 and TRBJ2-7, the complete variable domain is EAGVVQSPRYKIIEKKQPVAFWCNPISGHNTLYWYLQNLGQGPELLIRYENEEAVDDSQLPKDRFSAERLKGVDSTLKIQPAELGDSAVYLCASSSRLAGYYEQYFGPGTRLTVT.

The chain is built from TRBV18 and TRBJ2-2, with 11 positions matching TRBD2. The germline V gene has CDR1 KGHSH and CDR2 LQKENI. CDR3 length: 16 residues. V was pared by 6 bases and J by 9 bases, with 12 bases of the junction left unmatched. The CDR3 DNA is TGTGCCAGCTCGTCGTTAGCGGGAGGGCCGGCCTGGGAGCTGTTTTTT. As protein: CASSSLAGGPAWELFF.

The chain recombines TRBV9 with TRBJ2-6; a possible D gene is TRBD2 (6 bases). CDR3 length equals 14 residues. CDR1 and CDR2 (germline): SGDLS, YYNGEE. V was clipped by 10 bases and J by 0 bases, with 11 bases between them. The CDR3 coding sequence is TGTGCCGGAGGGAGTTACTCTGGGGCCAACGTCCTGACTTTC. Translating gives CAGGSYSGANVLTF. The variable domain in full, completed from reference TRBV9 and TRBJ2-6, reads DSGVTQTPKHLITATGQRVTLRCSPRSGDLSVYWYQQSLDQGLQFLIQYYNGEERAKGNILERFSAQQFPDLHSELNLSSLELGDSALYFCAGGSYSGANVLTFGAGSRLTVL.

The chain joins TRBV25-1 to TRBJ2-3, with no clear D. Germline loops: CDR1 MGHDK, CDR2 SYGVNS. The CDR3 length is 13 residues. V was cut by 2 bases and J by 3 bases, with 6 bases left in between. CDR3 residues: CASSEKGTDTQYF. DNA for the CDR3: TGTGCCAGCAGTGAAAAGGGAACAGATACGCAGTATTTT.

J is TRBJ1-5 and V is TRBV28; no clear D. CDR3 length: 13 residues. Trimming took off 4 bases at V and 6 bases at J, with 10 bases between the two ends. The germline CDR1 and CDR2 sequences are MDHEN and SYDVKM. The CDR3 coding sequence is TGTGCCAGCAGTTCGTTAATCAGTCAGCCCCAGCATTTT. Its protein is CASSSLISQPQHF.

The chain has TRBV9 and TRBJ1-5; 7 nucleotides match TRBD1. With V trimmed by 2 bases and J by 3 bases, 5 bases remained unmatched. Germline assignment: CDR1 SGDLS and CDR2 YYNGEE. The CDR3 covers 15 residues. The CDR3 region is CASSVSGTDNQPQHF. The CDR3 coding sequence is TGTGCCAGCAGCGTTTCCGGGACAGACAATCAGCCCCAGCATTTT.

The chain combines TRBV28 with TRBJ1-2; 9 bases map to TRBD1. CDR1 MDHEN and CDR2 SYDVKM come from the germline V gene. The junction had 10 bases not matched to a gene; V was cut back by 4 bases and J by 4 bases. The CDR3 consists of 16 residues. The CDR3, as DNA: TGTGCCAGCAGTTCGATCGGGACAGGGACGAGCTATGGCTACACCTTC. It codes for CASSSIGTGTSYGYTF.

J is TRBJ2-4 and V is TRBV11-3, with D unclear. The V end was cut by 1 base, the J end by 5 bases, with 9 bases between. The CDR3 loop spans 14 amino acids. Germline assignment: CDR1 SGHNT and CDR2 YENEEA. DNA for the CDR3: TGTGCCAGCAGCTTAGGCGGTGGCGAAAACATTCAGTACTTC. This encodes CASSLGGGENIQYF. Based on the CDR3 plus reference TRBV11-3 and TRBJ2-4, the full variable domain is EAGVVQSPRYKIIEKKQPVAFWCNPISGHNTLYWYLQNLGQGPELLIRYENEEAVDDSQLPKDRFSAERLKGVDSTLKIQPAELGDSAVYLCASSLGGGENIQYFGAGTRLSVL.

The chain couples TRBV18 to TRBJ1-4, with TRBD1 matching 7 bases. V was clipped by 3 bases and J by 2 bases; unmatched bases: 3. This CDR3 spans 15 amino acids. Germline loops: CDR1 KGHSH, CDR2 LQKENI. Here the CDR3 DNA reads TGTGCCAGCTCACCCCAACAGGGGACTAATGAAAAACTGTTTTTT. This sequence encodes CASSPQQGTNEKLFF.

This clone was seen many times. The chain combines TRBV9 with TRBJ2-2; 9 nucleotides agree with TRBD1. CDR1 is SGDLS and CDR2 is YYNGEE in the germline V gene. The CDR3 runs 15 residues. V dropped 4 bases and J dropped 4; count of bases not matched to a gene: 5. The CDR3 spells CASSFEGQGTGELFF. In DNA, the CDR3 is TGTGCCAGCAGCTTCGAGGGACAGGGCACCGGGGAGCTGTTTTTT.

This clone appeared a few times. J is TRBJ1-3 and V is TRBV11-3, with 7 bases that match TRBD1. The J segment lost 0 bases and the V segment lost 2 bases, leaving 1 base of the junction unmatched. The germline V gene encodes CDR1 SGHNT and CDR2 YENEEA. The CDR3 contains 15 residues. The CDR3 DNA follows: TGTGCCAGCAGCTTAACAGGGGCCTCTGGAAACACCATATATTTT. This translates into CASSLTGASGNTIYF.

There are a few counts of this clone. The chain has TRBV6-8 and TRBJ1-1, with D perhaps matching TRBD1 (6 bases). The germline CDR1 and CDR2 sequences are MNHGY and SAAAGT. V was trimmed by 6 bases and J by 6 bases, leaving 17 bases between them. This CDR3 spans 14 amino acids. DNA for the CDR3: TGTGCCAGCAGCTCATACAGGGTAATCGCTGAAGCTTTCTTT. Protein product: CASSSYRVIAEAFF.